These 17 T cell receptor beta chains came from one sample sequenced in a study of cytomegalovirus exposure and HLA in healthy donors. Vbeta (60) and Jbeta (13) primers were used in the PCR. Some clones are missing from TCRdb's copy, which holds only in-frame ones; the method was immunoSEQ multiplex PCR. The data contain about 210,000 clones, 78% of them seen just once; the ten biggest clones take up about 0.47%. Input material: PBMCs. The receptors shown here come from a boy aged 5 to 17 in good health and CMV-seronegative.

This clone has a single count. The rearrangement joins TRBV27 to TRBJ2-4, with 7 bases aligning to TRBD2. With 6 bases clipped from V and 3 bases from J, the junction kept 20 bases outside the gene matches. This CDR3 has 19 amino acids. The germline gives CDR1 MNHEY, CDR2 SMNVEV (reference sequence). DNA of the CDR3: TGTGCCAGCAGGGGCGGGGTCCCGAGGACTAGAGGCCTCAAAAACATTCAGTACTTC. Its translation is CASRGGVPRTRGLKNIQYF.

The chain is built from TRBV5-1 and TRBJ1-4; 10 bases match TRBD1. V shed 6 bases and J 6 bases; nucleotides not matched to a gene: 11. Germline V gives CDR1 SGHRS, CDR2 YFSETQ. The CDR3 contains 16 residues. The CDR3 spells CASTPGTGEWDEKLFF. As DNA, the CDR3 is TGCGCCAGCACCCCCGGGACAGGGGAATGGGATGAAAAACTGTTTTTT.

The V gene is TRBV30, the J gene TRBJ2-7; D perhaps matches TRBD1 (5 bases). The CDR3 runs 11 residues. V was cut by 0 bases and J by 5 bases, with 5 bases left in between. Germline CDR1 is GTSNPN and CDR2 is SVGIG (reference sequence). The CDR3 DNA reads TGTGCCTGGAGTGTAGGGGACGAGCAGTACTTC. This sequence encodes CAWSVGDEQYF.

The chain links TRBV18 to TRBJ1-6; 7 bases map to TRBD1. Germline-derived CDR1 and CDR2 are KGHSH and LQKENI. The trim removed 5 bases at V and 2 bases at J, leaving 6 bases unmatched. The CDR3 is 16 residues long. DNA for the CDR3: TGTGCCAGCTCAGCGACCGGGACAGCCTATAATTCACCCCTCCACTTT. Translation: CASSATGTAYNSPLHF.

The CDR3 is CASRNSGTGEADTQYF. The CDR3 DNA reads TGTGCCAGCAGGAATTCCGGGACAGGGGAAGCAGATACGCAGTATTTT. The chain employs TRBV6-6 and TRBJ2-3, with 10 positions matching TRBD1. CDR3 length equals 16 residues. Germline CDR1 and CDR2: MNHNY and SVGAGI (reference sequence). Losses at the gene ends were 6 bases for V and 4 bases for J; bases not matched to a gene: 10.

This chain links TRBV7-9 with TRBJ1-1; D is ambiguous. The CDR3 spans 17 residues. Germline loops: CDR1 SEHNR, CDR2 FQNEAQ (reference sequence). The germline V and J ends were trimmed by 2 bases and 1 base, with 17 bases remaining between them. The CDR3 sequence: CASSLRGIGFGNTEAFF. CDR3 in DNA: TGTGCCAGCAGCTTACGAGGGATAGGGTTCGGGAACACTGAAGCTTTCTTT.

The chain carries TRBV27 and TRBJ2-1; 10 bases fit TRBD1. The V gene's germline CDR1 is MNHEY and CDR2 SMNVEV (reference sequence). Germline trimming cut 7 bases from V and 7 bases from J; bases unmatched to any gene: 13. The CDR3 is made up of 16 amino acids. In DNA form, the CDR3 reads TGTGCCAGCACCTTCTTAGGGGACAGGGGCTCGAATGAGCAGTTCTTC. It encodes CASTFLGDRGSNEQFF.

This clone appeared a single time. The rearrangement links TRBV4-1 to TRBJ2-3; D might be TRBD1 (5 bases). V dropped 4 bases and J dropped 2 bases, with 13 bases sitting between them. The CDR3 is 15 residues long. The V gene's germline CDR1 is MGHRA and CDR2 YSYEKL. The DNA for the CDR3 is TGCGCCAGCAGCCGGCTGGGGCAGTTCACAGATACGCAGTATTTT. Encoded protein: CASSRLGQFTDTQYF.

The rearrangement uses TRBV27 and TRBJ1-1; no reliable D call. This CDR3 has 16 residues. Germline assignment: CDR1 MNHEY and CDR2 SMNVEV (reference sequence). Trimming shortened V by 2 bases and J by 10 bases, and 23 bases separated the two germline ends. The CDR3 bases are TGTGCCAGCAGTTTAAGTGTGGTGGCGGTGGAGGGATTAGCTTTCTTT. It yields the protein CASSLSVVAVEGLAFF.

The chain uses TRBV19 and TRBJ2-3, with 7 positions matching TRBD1. This CDR3 has 15 residues. The junction had 6 bases not matched to a gene; V was cut back by 5 bases and J by 1 base. CDR1 LNHDA and CDR2 SQIVND come from the germline V gene (reference sequence). The CDR3: CASSYPGGGTDTQYF. The CDR3 DNA reads TGTGCCAGTAGTTACCCAGGGGGTGGCACAGATACGCAGTATTTT.

In its sample, this clone was seen a few times. The chain uses TRBV19 and TRBJ2-5; 12 nucleotides line up with TRBD1. CDR3 length equals 16 residues. Germline V gene data show CDR1 as LNHDA and CDR2 as SQIVND (reference sequence). Losses at the gene ends were 5 bases for V and 6 bases for J; bases not matched to a gene: 10. CDR3 sequence reads: CASSAGTGGAWKTQYF. CDR3 nucleotides: TGTGCCAGTAGTGCAGGGACAGGGGGCGCGTGGAAGACCCAGTACTTC.

The CDR3 loop is CASTRGSSYNEQFF. Here the CDR3 DNA reads TGTGCCAGCACCCGGGGTAGCTCCTACAATGAGCAGTTCTTC. The V and J genes are TRBV6-6 and TRBJ2-1, with a weak D call TRBD2 (5 bases). The germline CDR1 and CDR2 sequences are MNHNY and SVGAGI (reference sequence). The germline V and J ends were trimmed by 7 bases and 0 bases, with 10 bases remaining between them. The CDR3 covers 14 residues.

This clone was seen just once. The V gene is TRBV7-9, the J gene TRBJ1-6; the match to TRBD1 covers 8 bases. This CDR3 contains 14 residues. The germline CDR1 and CDR2 sequences are SEHNR and FQNEAQ (reference sequence). V dropped 5 bases and J dropped 16; count of bases not matched to a gene: 13. Written as DNA, the CDR3 is TGTGCCAGCAGCCCGAACGACAGGGGCCCCCTGCTCCACTTT. Its translation is CASSPNDRGPLLHF.

This sequence joins TRBV7-2 and TRBJ1-2; D might be TRBD1 (6 bases). Trimming left V 8 bases short and J 8 bases short, with 24 bases between. The length of the CDR3 is 15 residues. Germline V lookup: CDR1 SGHTA, CDR2 FQGNSA. For the CDR3, the DNA is TGTGCCAGCCACAAATTACCGACTGGTGGGGGCGGCTACACCTTC. Amino acid sequence: CASHKLPTGGGGYTF. Based on the CDR3 plus reference TRBV7-2 and TRBJ1-2, the full variable domain is GAGVSQSPSNKVTEKGKDVELRCDPISGHTALYWYRQSLGQGLEFLIYFQGNSAPDKSGLPSDRFSAERTGGSVSTLTIQRTQQEDSAVYLCASHKLPTGGGGYTFGSGTRLTVV.

This clone was recorded once. J is TRBJ2-1 and V is TRBV5-1, with D uncertain. CDR1 SGHRS and CDR2 YFSETQ come from the germline V gene. The CDR3 sequence is 15 residues long. V lost 0 bases to trimming and J lost 8 bases, with 15 bases between them. CDR3 sequence: CASSLDREIGHEQFF. CDR3 sequence (DNA): TGCGCCAGCAGCTTGGATAGAGAAATTGGGCATGAGCAGTTCTTC.

J is TRBJ1-5 and V is TRBV6-6, with 10 bases matching TRBD1. J lost 7 bases, V lost 2 bases, and 5 bases had no gene match. This CDR3 comprises 15 residues. Germline CDR1 is MNHNY and CDR2 is SVGAGI (reference sequence). The chain's CDR3 is CASSYPMDRGQPQHF. The CDR3 DNA is TGTGCCAGCAGTTACCCAATGGACAGGGGGCAGCCCCAGCATTTT.

To note about this clone: The sample holds other DNA sequences that translate to the same CDR3. The chain carries TRBV30 and TRBJ1-3, with D hard to call. With 4 bases removed from V and 3 bases from J, the gap between germline ends came to 4 bases. Germline-derived CDR1 and CDR2 are GTSNPN and SVGIG (reference sequence). The CDR3 is made up of 11 amino acids. CDR3 amino acids: CAWTSGNTIYF. The CDR3, as DNA: TGTGCCTGGACCAGTGGAAACACCATATATTTT. The full variable domain, completed using reference TRBV30 and TRBJ1-3, is SQTIHQWPATLVQPVGSPLSLECTVEGTSNPNLYWYRQAAGRGLQLLFYSVGIGQISSEVPQNLSASRPQDRQFILSSKKLLLSDSGFYLCAWTSGNTIYFGEGSWLTVV.